The 3 T cell receptor beta chains below all came from one sample that was sequenced in a study of T cell responses to AZD1222 COVID-19 vaccine. Measured with immunoSEQ multiplex PCR; TCRdb has only the in-frame clones, and not every one. This table holds 150,000 to 200,000 clones, roughly nine tenths found once. Source: peripheral blood, taken 28 days after the second AZD1222 dose. The receptors stem from an adult who received the AZD1222 COVID-19 vaccine.

V gene TRBV5-1 combines with J gene TRBJ2-1; 16 bases fit TRBD2. Germline V gene lookup returns CDR1 SGHRS and CDR2 YFSETQ. This CDR3 comprises 17 residues. V shed 4 bases, J shed 9 bases, and the junction held 10 bases outside the gene matches. The CDR3 coding sequence is TGCGCCAGCAGCCCGGGACTAGCGGGAGGGCCCGGGGGTGAGCAGTTCTTC. Protein product: CASSPGLAGGPGGEQFF.

V gene TRBV7-6 combines with J gene TRBJ2-3; D is perhaps TRBD1 or TRBD2 (5 bases each). Trimming took off 4 bases at V and 8 bases at J, with 19 bases between the two ends. The germline V gene encodes CDR1 SGHVS and CDR2 FNYEAQ. The CDR3 runs 15 residues. The CDR3 region has the DNA TGTGCCAGCAGCTCCCGGGACCCCTCGGCCGGTACGCAGTATTTT. Translating gives CASSSRDPSAGTQYF.

The chain has TRBV6-2 or TRBV6-3 and TRBJ2-4, with 7 bases aligning to TRBD2. CDR1 is MNHEY, CDR2 SVGEGT, per germline. CDR3 length: 17 residues. The trim removed 2 bases at V and 0 bases at J, leaving 7 bases unmatched. The CDR3 reads CASSYGRENLAKNIQYF. The CDR3 bases are TGTGCCAGCAGTTACGGGCGGGAGAACCTAGCCAAAAACATTCAGTACTTC.